This T cell receptor beta chain was recovered during a study of early T cells in non-severe SARS-CoV-2 infection. This clonotype was seen many times. What it recognizes is unknown. Germline CDR1 is DFQATT and CDR2 is SNEGSKA (reference sequence). CDR3 length: 15 residues. Between the trimmed V and J ends, which lost 7 bases and 5 bases, there was a span of 20 bases. Whole-study results and caveats: VDJdb matching, biased toward anti-spike CD8 responses, missed private and CD4 specificities.

TCRdb processed the 5' RACE reads anew with MiXCR; each CDR3 protein has one entry. Of approximately 37,000 distinct CDR3 sequences in the sample, 7.5% to 9% were seen once. The starting material was whole blood, obtained at baseline. V gene TRBV20-1 combines with J gene TRBJ2-2, with a weak D call TRBD2 (5 bases). The TCR originated in an adult who was a healthcare worker with PCR-confirmed SARS-CoV-2 infection or an uninfected control (not recorded which). The CDR3 DNA reads TGCAGTGTCCCAAGGCCTCTCTCGGGAACCGGGGAGCTGTTTTTT. It codes for CSVPRPLSGTGELFF.